This TCR beta chain originates from a study of graft-versus-host responses after intestinal transplantation. At the level of the study: Every transplant recipient was induced with anti-thymocyte globulin, then maintained on tacrolimus and steroids for about three years. The study, taken as a whole, reports: GvH clones were found in recipient marrow; some appeared first in ileum or blood. Among circulating GvH clones, peak levels were associated with early post-transplant declines in HvG clones.

This CDR3 contains 15 residues. Germline CDR1 and CDR2: MNHEY and SMNVEV (reference sequence). Germline trimming cut 6 bases from V and 0 bases from J; bases unmatched to any gene: 8. In this sample, this clone turned up a few times. The authors seeded some 200,000 CFSE-labeled responder cells together with some 200,000 irradiated stimulator cells tagged with violet dye. CFSE-low proliferating responders, CD3+CD4+ and CD3+CD8+, were sorted post-reaction. TCRdb's copy holds only in-frame clones and misses some; the assay was immunoSEQ multiplex PCR. The sample records 20,000 to 25,000 clones, roughly two fifths being singletons.

Specimen: alloreactive CD8+ T cells from a mixed lymphocyte reaction culture, collected before transplantation. Sample subset: CFSE-low proliferating T cells sorted from approximately 6-day pre-transplant mixed lymphocyte reaction (GvH or HvG direction). This TCR was sampled from a human patient who was an organ donor for intestinal transplantation. The V gene is TRBV27, the J gene TRBJ2-7; 7 bases fit TRBD1. CDR3 region: CASSVTGDGSYEQYF. In DNA form, the CDR3 reads TGTGCCAGCAGCGTTACAGGGGACGGCTCCTACGAGCAGTACTTC.